The T cell receptor beta chain described here comes from a study of T-cell reconstitution after alpha-beta-depleted transplantation in children. A few counts support this clonotype. TCRbeta library preparation incorporated unique molecular identifiers. One entry per CDR3 protein results from TCRdb running MiXCR on the PCR reads. The top ten hold roughly 3.9% of the sample, which has about 610,000 distinct CDR3 sequences, about 11% seen once. V gave up 5 bases and J gave up 7 bases; unmatched junction bases: 16. The CDR3 is made up of 16 amino acids. Germline values: CDR1 SGHTA, CDR2 FQGNSA. The sequence was obtained from a human donor who donated a stem cell graft to a child with acute myeloid leukemia. The rearrangement links TRBV7-2 to TRBJ2-7; 8 bases map to TRBD2. The material was PBMCs from the stem cell graft donor, obtained from the stem cell graft. Written as DNA, the CDR3 is TGTGCCAGCAGCCCTAGCTCGGGAGGGCCCTTTAATGAGCAGTACTTC. It encodes CASSPSSGGPFNEQYF. Based on the CDR3 plus reference TRBV7-2 and TRBJ2-7, the full variable domain is GAGVSQSPSNKVTEKGKDVELRCDPISGHTALYWYRQSLGQGLEFLIYFQGNSAPDKSGLPSDRFSAERTGGSVSTLTIQRTQQEDSAVYLCASSPSSGGPFNEQYFGPGTRLTVT.